The present T cell receptor beta chain was sequenced within a study of graft-versus-host responses after intestinal transplantation. Points from the study as a whole: Recipient marrow held GvH clones, some first seen in ileum or blood. Early after transplant, HvG declines were associated with peak levels of circulating GvH clones.

Repertoires were generated with immunoSEQ multiplex PCR, while TCRdb's copy carries only in-frame clones and drops some. The repertoire holds around 69,000 clones, with 85% to 90% as singletons. The CDR3 has 13 residues. Germline V gene lookup returns CDR1 LNHDA and CDR2 SQIVND (reference sequence). V lost 7 bases to trimming and J lost 8 bases, with 12 bases between them. With respect to this clone: Its specificity is unknown.

This chain links TRBV19 with TRBJ1-6, with D possibly matching TRBD1 (5 bases). The TCR was taken from a human donor who was the organ donor for an intestinal transplant. This sample comprised unstimulated CD8+ T cells sorted from spleen or lymph node cells, obtained before transplant. The chain's CDR3 is CASTSREDSPLHF. The CDR3 DNA reads TGTGCCAGTACAAGCAGGGAGGATTCACCCCTCCACTTT.